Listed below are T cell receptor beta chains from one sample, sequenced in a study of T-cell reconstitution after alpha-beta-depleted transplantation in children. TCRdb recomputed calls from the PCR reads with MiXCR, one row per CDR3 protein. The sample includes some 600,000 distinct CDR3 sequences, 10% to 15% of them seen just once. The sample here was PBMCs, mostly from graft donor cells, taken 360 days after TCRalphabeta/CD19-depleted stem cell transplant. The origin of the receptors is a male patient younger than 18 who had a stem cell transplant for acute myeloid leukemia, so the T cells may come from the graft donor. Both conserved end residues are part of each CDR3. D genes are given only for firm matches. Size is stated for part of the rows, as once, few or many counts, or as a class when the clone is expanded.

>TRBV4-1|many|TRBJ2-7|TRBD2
CASSQGGGSSYEQYF
TGCGCCAGCAGCCAAGGCGGGGGGAGCTCCTACGAGCAGTACTTC
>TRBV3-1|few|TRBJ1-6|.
CASRQAAGALHF
TGTGCCAGCAGACAAGCGGCCGGAGCCCTCCACTTT
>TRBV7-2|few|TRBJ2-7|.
CASSSLPWGRVNNYEQYF
TGTGCCAGCAGCTCCCTCCCCTGGGGGCGAGTTAATAACTACGAGCAGTACTTC
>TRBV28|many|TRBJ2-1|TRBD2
CASSQPRGLAGGPQWNEQFF
TGTGCCAGCAGTCAACCCCGGGGACTAGCGGGAGGGCCGCAGTGGAATGAGCAGTTCTTC
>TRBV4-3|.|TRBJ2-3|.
CASSQETDTQYF
TGTGCCAGCAGCCAAGAAACAGATACGCAGTATTTT
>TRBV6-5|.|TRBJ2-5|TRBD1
CASSYLQLQGARRETQYF
TGTGCCAGCAGTTACCTCCAACTCCAGGGGGCGCGACGGGAGACCCAGTACTTC
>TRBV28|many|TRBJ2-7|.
CASRSAGQWSSYEQYF
TGTGCCAGCAGGTCTGCTGGACAGTGGAGCTCCTACGAGCAGTACTTC
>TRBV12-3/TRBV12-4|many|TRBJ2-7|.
CASSSQRPNEQYF
TGTGCCAGCAGTTCCCAACGGCCTAACGAGCAGTACTTC
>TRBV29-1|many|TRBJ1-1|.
CSVHRVNTEAFF
TGCAGCGTTCACAGGGTGAACACTGAAGCTTTCTTT
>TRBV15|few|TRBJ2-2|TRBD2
CATSRDLGLWTRMSGELFF
TGTGCCACCAGCAGAGATCTCGGCCTTTGGACTAGAATGAGCGGGGAGCTGTTTTTT
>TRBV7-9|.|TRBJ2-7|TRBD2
CASSLEASGYEQYF
TGTGCCAGCAGCTTAGAGGCTAGCGGGTACGAGCAGTACTTC
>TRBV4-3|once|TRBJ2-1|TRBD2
CASSQAPGTSGRALF
TGCGCCAGCAGCCAAGCCCCCGGGACTAGCGGGAGGGCCCTCTTC
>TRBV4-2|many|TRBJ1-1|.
CASSQDRLTAPWAFF
TGTGCCAGCAGCCAAGATAGGTTGACAGCGCCTTGGGCTTTCTTT
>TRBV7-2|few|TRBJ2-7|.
CASSLVRQTYEQYF
TGTGCCAGCAGTCTAGTCCGACAAACTTACGAGCAGTACTTC
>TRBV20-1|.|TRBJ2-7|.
CSASGRGEEQYF
TGCAGTGCTAGCGGCAGGGGAGAGGAGCAGTACTTC
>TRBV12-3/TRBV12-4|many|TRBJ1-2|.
CASTDEGGGGNGYTF
TGTGCCAGCACCGACGAGGGGGGCGGCGGGAATGGCTACACCTTC
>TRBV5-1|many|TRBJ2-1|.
CASSLLAHSSYNEQFF
TGCGCCAGCAGCTTGTTGGCCCACAGCTCCTACAATGAGCAGTTCTTC
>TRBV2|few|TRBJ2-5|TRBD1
CASGRGTEETQYF
TGTGCCAGCGGGAGAGGGACAGAAGAGACCCAGTACTTC
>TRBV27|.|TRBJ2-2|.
CASSFIGGELFF
TGTGCCAGCAGTTTTATAGGCGGGGAGCTGTTTTTT
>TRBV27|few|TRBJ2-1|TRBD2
CASSESGRASYNEQFF
TGTGCCAGCAGTGAAAGCGGGAGGGCCTCCTACAATGAGCAGTTCTTC
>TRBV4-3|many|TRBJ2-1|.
CASSQGAAAYNEQFF
TGCGCCAGCAGCCAAGGAGCGGCAGCCTACAATGAGCAGTTCTTC
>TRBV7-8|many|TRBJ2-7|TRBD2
CASMGVAGEIYEQYF
TGTGCCAGCATGGGAGTAGCGGGAGAGATCTACGAGCAGTACTTC
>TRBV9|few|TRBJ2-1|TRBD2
CASSVDGLVANEQFF
TGTGCCAGCAGCGTAGATGGACTAGTCGCCAATGAGCAGTTCTTC
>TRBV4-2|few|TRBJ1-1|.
CASSQDPGALNTEAFF
TGTGCCAGCAGCCAAGATCCAGGGGCCCTGAACACTGAAGCTTTCTTT
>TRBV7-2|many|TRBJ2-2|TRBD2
CASSSVRREDTGELFF
TGTGCCAGCAGCTCTGTCCGGCGGGAGGACACCGGGGAGCTGTTTTTT
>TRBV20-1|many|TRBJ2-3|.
CSARDPREISTDTQYF
TGCAGTGCTAGAGATCCACGGGAGATTAGCACAGATACGCAGTATTTT
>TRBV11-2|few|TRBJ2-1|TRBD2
CASSLVSVQRENYNEQFF
TGTGCCAGCAGCTTAGTATCGGTTCAGCGGGAGAACTACAATGAGCAGTTCTTC
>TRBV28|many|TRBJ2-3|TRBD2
CASSLPGLAGVTDTQYF
TGTGCCAGCAGTTTACCAGGACTAGCGGGGGTCACAGATACGCAGTATTTT